This TCR beta chain emerged from a study of blood T cell repertoires in COVID-19 (dated by TCRdb to about 2020). At the level of the whole study: The collaborator samples originated in the United States, Italy and Spain and spanned the acute and convalescent phases of COVID-19. Nearly every sample came with metadata listing a de-identified subject ID, COVID-19 status, age in years and sex. The repertoires were released in a freely available public database meant as a resource for research on the immune response to SARS-CoV-2. Deeply sampled blood TCRbeta repertoires from subjects exposed to, actively infected with, or recovered from COVID-19 were included in the dataset. Samples were obtained from the ongoing ImmuneRACE study (first 160 participants) and from some 1,300 subjects provided by 6 global collaborators. Where available, HLA class I and class II types were taken from metadata supplied by the sample provider and were not determined by assay-based typing. The prospective study material was composed of cDNA or gDNA derived from T cells, B-cell-depleted T cells, or PBMCs.

The immunoSEQ Assay, a bias-controlled multiplex PCR, was used to amplify TCRbeta CDR3 regions from genomic DNA. Processing in the source paper ran as follows. Within the assay, amplification of reference gene primers was used to estimate how many nucleated cells each sample contained. To quantify the absolute abundance of each unique TCRbeta CDR3 rearrangement, sequence reads were collapsed and filtered. For each sample, productive Simpson clonality was calculated by taking the square root of Simpson's diversity index across productive rearrangements. Imported from immuneACCESS, the table was reduced by TCRdb to in-frame sequences with V and J called. These copies leave out some clones; in studies compared against another copy, an unresolved V gene accounts for under half, and the cause of the remainder is not known. That table gives V, J and clone size, and the DNA gave D and trimming. This sample is represented by some 88,000 clones; about 76% of them were singletons. The ten most abundant clones make up approximately 25% of the sample.

About this clone: It lacks a known antigen. No base-level quality is on record; no much larger clone is a single base apart.

Each collaborating institution followed its own protocols to collect whole blood in K2EDTA tubes. For TCRbeta analysis, collaborators shipped samples as frozen whole blood, isolated PBMCs, or DNA extracted from either of those sample types. What the work shows at the level of the full study, not this receptor alone: How much clinical and demographic metadata was included differed by source and by participant, and the metadata was provided uncurated.

Sequencing used peripheral blood. The TCR originated in a human donor in a cohort sampled during active COVID-19.

The DNA sequence follows: TGCGCCAGCAAAACCGGGACAACGGACACTGAAGCTTTCTTT. This translates into CASKTGTTDTEAFF. Rearrangement joined TRBV5-1 to TRBJ1-1, and TRBD1 may be the D gene, going by 6 matching bases. V and J lose 6 bases and 3 bases, and a span of 15 bases separates them. CDR1 and CDR2 are drawn from the germline V gene: SGHRS, YFSETQ. CDR3 length: 14 amino acids, cysteine to phenylalanine. This entry keeps only the CDR3 DNA: 42 bases, framed from base 1.